This record concerns one T cell receptor beta chain sequence. It lacks a known antigen. Nothing much larger sits one base from this clone, and base qualities are not available. Whole blood was used without cell fractionation, so the repertoire reflected all unsorted peripheral T cells. For RNA extraction, 2 to 2.5 ml of peripheral blood was collected into Tempus tubes. The study enrolled HIV-infected adults who had not yet received antiretroviral therapy and were about to begin treatment, and it processed the first sixteen eligible patients. Treatment interruptions were among the grounds for excluding patients from enrollment, as were febrile or AIDS-related illness, tumors, hepatitis B or C coinfection, immunomodulatory therapy and recent vaccination. Residual genomic DNA was removed with the TURBO-DNase kit and globin mRNA was depleted with GLOBINclear. Just before antiretroviral therapy was started, pretreatment blood was collected from HIV-infected patients.

The sample comes from a study of HIV-infected patients and healthy controls (dated by TCRdb to the mid-2010s). Regarding the study in general: CD4 counts rose modestly but significantly in about 90% of the 16 patients after three months of therapy, yet stayed below normal ranges. CD8 counts showed no consistent shift during early therapy, whereas the CD4:CD8 ratio rose slightly. Viral load fell below detection in about 65% of the 16 patients by the second bleed and in all patients following a further year of therapy. Relative to controls, total CDR3 counts per chain did not differ significantly, and patients lacked overall T-cell lymphocytopenia. The study tested whether deep TCR repertoire sequencing of HIV patients' small blood samples could capture immune perturbation and reconstitution. Overall results and qualifications from the work: HIV-infected repertoires showed significantly elevated mean Gini indices relative to controls, which possibly reflects oligoclonality. In the study, no determination of donor HLA types was made. Size-matched repertoire data did not replicate the apparent post-therapy recovery of the Gini index in HIV-infected patients. Rare events from HIV-infected data received too much weight under size-matching, and comparisons were complicated by unequal numbers of distinct sequences between patients and controls. The observed differences in diversity could not be explained by the slight differences in age and sex profiles between the study cohorts. Sequencing depth was restricted by the use of whole blood, which also prevented the dynamics of distinct T-cell subpopulations from being separated. During therapy, a significant decrease in frequency was seen for HIV-associated CDR3s, whereas no significant change was found for CMV-associated CDR3s, although most of them became more frequent. Mean usage differed significantly between HIV-infected patients and controls for eight alpha and eight beta V genes. Compared with untreated HIV+ repertoires, healthy control repertoires had roughly threefold more distinct CDR3s and higher Shannon diversity. Processing was restricted to sixteen HIV-infected individuals, which the authors judged to be a major constraint on the generalizability of the findings. In the samples, alpha-beta chain pairing was left undetermined. MAIT cell alpha-chain CDR3s were present at high frequency in healthy controls but severely depleted in HIV+ repertoires. By Jaccard index and by the count of highly shared sequences, healthy controls shared more CDR3s between individuals than HIV+ patients did.

Reverse transcription of approximately 500 ng RNA was performed with SuperScript III using primers directed against the alpha and beta constant regions. Separate alpha and beta chain libraries were generated by chain-specific third strand synthesis with multiplexing indices. The protocol used a single primer pair to amplify all rearrangements within a chain, which avoided primer bias, and attached molecular barcodes to each cDNA molecule. Purified cDNA was joined by T4 RNA Ligase 1 to a 5' RACE adapter carrying a random hexamer and the SP2 sequencing primer site. The authors primed second strand synthesis from the SP2 site with Phusion polymerase and used slow temperature ramps to favor optimal annealing. Joined together, two random hexamer sequences that had both been added before amplification formed the 12-nucleotide barcode of each molecule. An amplification PCR of approximately 24 cycles with P5s and P7 primers came after a short first PCR that had added P5 and P7 adapter elements plus a second index. The libraries went through 25 to 35 PCR cycles in total, were quantified on a Qubit, were sized on a Bioanalyzer, and were diluted to around 4 nM. Normalized libraries were sequenced on an Illumina MiSeq with 2 x 250 paired-end kits. MinElute columns were the means by which the reverse transcription reactions were cleaned up, and the reactions were eluted into approximately 9.2 ul Tris-Cl. A 1:1 ratio of AMPure XP beads was used to clean the adapter ligations after they had run for 20 to 25 hours at 16 degrees C. The source study handled its data this way. Demultiplexed FASTQ files were processed with a modified Decombinator that output V, J, insert and barcode information. Any sequence that shared a barcode yet differed from the dominant sequence was discarded as an error, and the number of original cDNA molecules was estimated by counting barcodes clustered at Levenshtein distance 3. The R packages ineq, vegan, igraph and RCytoscape were used for downstream analyses, with IMGT nomenclature and CDR3 definitions applied. To avoid skew from clonal expansion, each TCR was counted once, and V gene usage was computed over distinct sequences. Similarity networks connected unique CDR3 amino acid sequences within a donor whenever two sequences differed by a single Levenshtein edit. The authors compiled published HIV-specific CDR3s (around 88 alpha, roughly 650 beta) and CMV-specific CDR3s (13 alpha, roughly 250 beta) and searched for them in the repertoires. Random subsampling to size-matched repertoires showed patients' decreased diversity was not caused by their lower sequence numbers. The raw public reads went through TCRdb reprocessing: fastp at Q25, MiXCR clone calling, in-frame beta chains kept. Identical CDR3 protein sequences are pooled into one entry, listed with their most common genes and DNA. These V and J calls derive from TCRdb rather than the authors' analysis. In this sample the table shows approximately 6,000 distinct CDR3 sequences, about 10% of which occur a single time. Over 10% of the sample belongs to the ten largest clones.

Looking up the germline V gene yields CDR1 MGHRA and CDR2 YSYEKL. The CDR3 sequence holds 15 residues, the cysteine and phenylalanine included. The only DNA kept is the CDR3, 45 bases in frame from the first base. Relative to germline, V is 0 bases shorter and J is 3 bases shorter, with 12 bases between their ends. The V and J genes are TRBV4-1 and TRBJ2-7; no D segment can be confidently identified. The sequence was obtained from an adult with HIV infection. Here the sequenced sample was blood, taken before antiretroviral therapy. The encoded CDR3 is CASSQEPLPSYEQYF. The DNA is TGCGCCAGCAGCCAAGAGCCCCTCCCAAGCTACGAGCAGTACTTC.